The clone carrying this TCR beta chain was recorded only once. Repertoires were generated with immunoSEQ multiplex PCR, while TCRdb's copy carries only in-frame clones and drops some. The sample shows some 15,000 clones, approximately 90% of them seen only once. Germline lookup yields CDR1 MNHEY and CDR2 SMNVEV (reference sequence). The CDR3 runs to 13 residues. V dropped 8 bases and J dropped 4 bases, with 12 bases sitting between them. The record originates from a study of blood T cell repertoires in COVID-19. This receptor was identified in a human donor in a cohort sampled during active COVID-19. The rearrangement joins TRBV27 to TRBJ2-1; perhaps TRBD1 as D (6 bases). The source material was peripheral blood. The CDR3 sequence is CASRDTLYNEQFF. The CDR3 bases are TGTGCCAGCCGGGACACCTTATACAATGAGCAGTTCTTC.